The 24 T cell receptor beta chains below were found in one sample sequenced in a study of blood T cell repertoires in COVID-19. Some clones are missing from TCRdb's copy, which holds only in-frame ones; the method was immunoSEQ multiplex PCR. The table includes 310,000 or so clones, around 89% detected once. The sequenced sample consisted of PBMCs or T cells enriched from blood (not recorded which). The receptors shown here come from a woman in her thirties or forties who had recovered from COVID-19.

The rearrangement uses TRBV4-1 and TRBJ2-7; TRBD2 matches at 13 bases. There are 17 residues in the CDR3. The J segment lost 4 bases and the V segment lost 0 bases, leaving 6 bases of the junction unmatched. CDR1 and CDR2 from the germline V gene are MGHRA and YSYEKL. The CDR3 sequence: CASSQDLLAGGRYEQYF. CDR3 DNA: TGCGCCAGCAGCCAAGATCTACTAGCGGGAGGGCGGTACGAGCAGTACTTC.

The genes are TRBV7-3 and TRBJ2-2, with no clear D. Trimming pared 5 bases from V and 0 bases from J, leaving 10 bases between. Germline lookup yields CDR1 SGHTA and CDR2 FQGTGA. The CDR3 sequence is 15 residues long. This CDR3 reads CASSPQATNTGELFF. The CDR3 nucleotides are TGTGCCAGCAGCCCCCAGGCGACGAACACCGGGGAGCTGTTTTTT.

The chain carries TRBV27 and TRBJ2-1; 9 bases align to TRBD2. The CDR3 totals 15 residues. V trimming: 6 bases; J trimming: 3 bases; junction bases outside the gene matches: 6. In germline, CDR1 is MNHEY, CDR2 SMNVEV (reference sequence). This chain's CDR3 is CASRRGRGGYNEQFF. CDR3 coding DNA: TGTGCCAGCAGACGCGGGAGGGGGGGCTACAATGAGCAGTTCTTC.

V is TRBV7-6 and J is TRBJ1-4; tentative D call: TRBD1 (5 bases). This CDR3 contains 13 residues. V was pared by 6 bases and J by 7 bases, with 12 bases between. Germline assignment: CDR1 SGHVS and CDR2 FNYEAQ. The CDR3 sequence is CASSTTVGEKLFF. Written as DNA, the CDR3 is TGTGCCAGCAGTACGACAGTGGGTGAAAAACTGTTTTTT. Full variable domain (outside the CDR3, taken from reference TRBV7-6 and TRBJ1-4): GAGVSQSPRYKVTKRGQDVALRCDPISGHVSLYWYRQALGQGPEFLTYFNYEAQQDKSGLPNDRFSAERPEGSISTLTIQRTEQRDSAMYRCASSTTVGEKLFFGSGTQLSVL.

The DNA of the CDR3 is TGTGCCAGCAGTTTGCGGGGGCGCTTCGGTAGGCTGAACACTGAAGCTTTCTTT. This codes for CASSLRGRFGRLNTEAFF. The chain couples TRBV27 to TRBJ1-1, with TRBD1 as a possible D gene (6 bases). The germline V gene encodes CDR1 MNHEY and CDR2 SMNVEV (reference sequence). This CDR3 contains 18 residues. Deletions cut 3 bases from V and 0 bases from J, with 20 bases between.

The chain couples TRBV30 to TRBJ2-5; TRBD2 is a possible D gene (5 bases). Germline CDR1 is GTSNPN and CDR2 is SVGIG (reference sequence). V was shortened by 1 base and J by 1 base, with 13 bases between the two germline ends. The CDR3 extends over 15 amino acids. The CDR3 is CAWSGTRGGQETQYF. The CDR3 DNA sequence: TGTGCCTGGAGTGGTACTAGAGGTGGCCAAGAGACCCAGTACTTC.

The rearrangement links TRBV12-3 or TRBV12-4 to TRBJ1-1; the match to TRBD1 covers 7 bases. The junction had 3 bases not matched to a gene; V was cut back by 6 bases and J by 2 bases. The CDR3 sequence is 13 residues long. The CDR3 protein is CASSRDSNTEAFF. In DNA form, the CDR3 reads TGTGCCAGCAGCCGGGACAGCAACACTGAAGCTTTCTTT.

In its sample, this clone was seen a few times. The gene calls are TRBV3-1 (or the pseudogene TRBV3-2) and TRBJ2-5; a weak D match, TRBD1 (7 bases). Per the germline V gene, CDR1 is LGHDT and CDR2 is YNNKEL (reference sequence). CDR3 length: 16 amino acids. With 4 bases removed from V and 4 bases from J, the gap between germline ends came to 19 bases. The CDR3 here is CASSPGGGGQGETQYF. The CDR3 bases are TGTGCCAGCAGCCCAGGAGGAGGGGGCCAAGGAGAGACCCAGTACTTC.

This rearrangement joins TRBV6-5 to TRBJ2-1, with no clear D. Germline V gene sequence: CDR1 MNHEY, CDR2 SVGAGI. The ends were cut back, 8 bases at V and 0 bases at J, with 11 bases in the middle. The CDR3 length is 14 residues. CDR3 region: CASGVFSSYNEQFF. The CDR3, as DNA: TGTGCCAGCGGAGTCTTTAGCTCCTACAATGAGCAGTTCTTC.

CDR3: CASSVTGGWADTQYF. The DNA of the CDR3 is TGCGCCAGCAGCGTGACAGGGGGCTGGGCAGATACGCAGTATTTT. This chain joins TRBV5-1 and TRBJ2-3; TRBD1 matches at 10 bases. Trimming cost V 4 bases and J 4 bases; bases outside gene matches: 6. CDR1 SGHRS and CDR2 YFSETQ come from the germline V gene. This CDR3 region has 15 residues.

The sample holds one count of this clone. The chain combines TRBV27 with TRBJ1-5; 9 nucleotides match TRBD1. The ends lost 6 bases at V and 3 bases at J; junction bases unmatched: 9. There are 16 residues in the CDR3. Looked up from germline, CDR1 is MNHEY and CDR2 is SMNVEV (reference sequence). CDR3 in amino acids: CASRQGADYFNQPQHF. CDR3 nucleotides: TGTGCCAGCAGACAGGGGGCGGATTACTTCAATCAGCCCCAGCATTTT.

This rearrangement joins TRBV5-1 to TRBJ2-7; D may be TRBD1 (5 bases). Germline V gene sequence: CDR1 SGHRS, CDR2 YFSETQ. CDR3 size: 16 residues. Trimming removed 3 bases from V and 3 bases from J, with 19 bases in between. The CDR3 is CASSSKVQLRDYEQYF. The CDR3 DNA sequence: TGCGCCAGCAGCTCGAAGGTCCAACTCAGGGACTACGAGCAGTACTTC.

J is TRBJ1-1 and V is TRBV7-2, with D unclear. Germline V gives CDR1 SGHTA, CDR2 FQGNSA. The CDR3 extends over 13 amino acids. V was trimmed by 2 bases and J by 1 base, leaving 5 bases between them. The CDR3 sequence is CASSLTENTEAFF. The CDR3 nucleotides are TGTGCCAGCAGCTTAACAGAGAACACTGAAGCTTTCTTT.

CDR3 sequence: CASSYGQGATEAFF. CDR3 DNA sequence: TGTGCCAGCAGTTACGGACAGGGGGCAACTGAAGCTTTCTTT. The chain couples TRBV2 to TRBJ1-1; 11 positions match TRBD1. The germline gives CDR1 SNHLY, CDR2 FYNNEI. Unmatched junction bases numbered 4, after V lost 5 bases and J lost 5 bases. There are 14 residues in the CDR3.

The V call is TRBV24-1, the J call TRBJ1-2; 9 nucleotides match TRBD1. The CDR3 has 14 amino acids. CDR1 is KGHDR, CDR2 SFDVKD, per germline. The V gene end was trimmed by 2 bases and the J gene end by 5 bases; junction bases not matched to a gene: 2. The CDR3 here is CATSDYDRGYGYTF. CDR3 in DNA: TGTGCCACCAGTGATTATGACAGGGGGTATGGCTACACCTTC.

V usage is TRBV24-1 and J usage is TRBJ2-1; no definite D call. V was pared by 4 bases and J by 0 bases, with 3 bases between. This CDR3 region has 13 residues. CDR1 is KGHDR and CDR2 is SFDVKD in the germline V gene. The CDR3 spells CATSDNSYNEQFF. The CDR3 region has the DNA TGTGCCACCAGTGACAACTCCTACAATGAGCAGTTCTTC.

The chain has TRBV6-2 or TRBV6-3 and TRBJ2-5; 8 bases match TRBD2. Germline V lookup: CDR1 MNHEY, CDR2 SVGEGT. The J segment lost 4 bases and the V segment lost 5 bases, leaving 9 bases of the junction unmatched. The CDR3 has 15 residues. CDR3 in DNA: TGTGCCAGCAGTACCCGGGGGGGGCTGAGAGAGACCCAGTACTTC. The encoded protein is CASSTRGGLRETQYF.

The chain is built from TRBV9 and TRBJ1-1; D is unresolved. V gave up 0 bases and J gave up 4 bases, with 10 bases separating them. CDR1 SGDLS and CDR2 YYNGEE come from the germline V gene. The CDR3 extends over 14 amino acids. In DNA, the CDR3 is TGTGCCAGCAGCGTAGACCCAGTCGTCACTGAAGCTTTCTTT. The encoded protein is CASSVDPVVTEAFF.

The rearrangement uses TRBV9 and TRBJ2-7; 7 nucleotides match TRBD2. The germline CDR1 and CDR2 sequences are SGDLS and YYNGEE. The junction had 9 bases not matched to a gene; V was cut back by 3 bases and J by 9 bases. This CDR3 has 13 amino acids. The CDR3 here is CASSGLTSSVQYF. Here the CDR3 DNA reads TGTGCCAGCAGCGGCCTGACTAGCTCCGTGCAGTACTTC.

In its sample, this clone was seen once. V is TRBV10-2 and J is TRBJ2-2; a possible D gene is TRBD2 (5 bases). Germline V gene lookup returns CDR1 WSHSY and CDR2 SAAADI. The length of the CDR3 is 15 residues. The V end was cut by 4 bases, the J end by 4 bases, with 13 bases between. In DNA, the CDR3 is TGCGCCAGCAGTGGAGGGAATTCGGTCACCGGGGAGCTGTTTTTT. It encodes CASSGGNSVTGELFF.

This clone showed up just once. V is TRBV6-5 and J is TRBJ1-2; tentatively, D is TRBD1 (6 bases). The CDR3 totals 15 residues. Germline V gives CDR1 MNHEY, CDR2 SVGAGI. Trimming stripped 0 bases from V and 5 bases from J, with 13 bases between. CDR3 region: CASSYSGTGIYGYTF. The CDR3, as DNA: TGTGCCAGCAGTTACTCGGGAACAGGGATTTATGGCTACACCTTC.

The CDR3 sequence is CASSPLISDEQYF. The DNA for the CDR3 is TGTGCCAGCTCACCCTTAATCTCTGACGAGCAGTACTTC. The rearrangement joins TRBV18 to TRBJ2-7; no firm D call. CDR3 length: 13 amino acids. V shed 3 bases and J shed 5 bases, with 11 bases lying between them. Per germline, CDR1 KGHSH and CDR2 LQKENI.

The CDR3 sequence is CASSLEPPGTSGGVYTQYF. The CDR3 nucleotides are TGCGCCAGCAGCTTGGAACCTCCCGGGACTAGCGGGGGGGTATATACGCAGTATTTT. The rearrangement uses TRBV5-1 and TRBJ2-3, with 16 bases matching TRBD2. The CDR3 extends over 19 amino acids. V gave up 0 bases and J gave up 7 bases; unmatched junction bases: 11. Germline V lookup: CDR1 SGHRS, CDR2 YFSETQ.

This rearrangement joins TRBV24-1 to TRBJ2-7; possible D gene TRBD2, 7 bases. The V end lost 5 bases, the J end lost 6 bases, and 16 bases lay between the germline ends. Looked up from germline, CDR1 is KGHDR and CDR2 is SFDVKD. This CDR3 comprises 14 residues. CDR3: CATSGGGHSAEQYF. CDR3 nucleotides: TGTGCCACCAGTGGGGGGGGGCACTCCGCCGAGCAGTACTTC.